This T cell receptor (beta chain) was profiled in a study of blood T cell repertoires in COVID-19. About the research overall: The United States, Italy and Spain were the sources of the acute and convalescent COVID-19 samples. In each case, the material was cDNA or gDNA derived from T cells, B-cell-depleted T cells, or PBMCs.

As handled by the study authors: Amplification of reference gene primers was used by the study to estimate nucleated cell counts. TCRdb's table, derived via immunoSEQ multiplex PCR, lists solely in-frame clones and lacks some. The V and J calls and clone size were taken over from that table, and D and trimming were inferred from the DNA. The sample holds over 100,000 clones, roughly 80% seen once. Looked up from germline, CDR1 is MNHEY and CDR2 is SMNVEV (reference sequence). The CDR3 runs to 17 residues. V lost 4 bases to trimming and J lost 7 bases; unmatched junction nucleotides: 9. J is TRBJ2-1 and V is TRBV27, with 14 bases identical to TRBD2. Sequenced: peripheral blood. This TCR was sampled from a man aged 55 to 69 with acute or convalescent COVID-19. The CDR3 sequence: CASSSVGLAGVWNEQFF. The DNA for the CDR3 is TGTGCCAGCAGTTCAGTGGGACTAGCGGGAGTGTGGAATGAGCAGTTCTTC.